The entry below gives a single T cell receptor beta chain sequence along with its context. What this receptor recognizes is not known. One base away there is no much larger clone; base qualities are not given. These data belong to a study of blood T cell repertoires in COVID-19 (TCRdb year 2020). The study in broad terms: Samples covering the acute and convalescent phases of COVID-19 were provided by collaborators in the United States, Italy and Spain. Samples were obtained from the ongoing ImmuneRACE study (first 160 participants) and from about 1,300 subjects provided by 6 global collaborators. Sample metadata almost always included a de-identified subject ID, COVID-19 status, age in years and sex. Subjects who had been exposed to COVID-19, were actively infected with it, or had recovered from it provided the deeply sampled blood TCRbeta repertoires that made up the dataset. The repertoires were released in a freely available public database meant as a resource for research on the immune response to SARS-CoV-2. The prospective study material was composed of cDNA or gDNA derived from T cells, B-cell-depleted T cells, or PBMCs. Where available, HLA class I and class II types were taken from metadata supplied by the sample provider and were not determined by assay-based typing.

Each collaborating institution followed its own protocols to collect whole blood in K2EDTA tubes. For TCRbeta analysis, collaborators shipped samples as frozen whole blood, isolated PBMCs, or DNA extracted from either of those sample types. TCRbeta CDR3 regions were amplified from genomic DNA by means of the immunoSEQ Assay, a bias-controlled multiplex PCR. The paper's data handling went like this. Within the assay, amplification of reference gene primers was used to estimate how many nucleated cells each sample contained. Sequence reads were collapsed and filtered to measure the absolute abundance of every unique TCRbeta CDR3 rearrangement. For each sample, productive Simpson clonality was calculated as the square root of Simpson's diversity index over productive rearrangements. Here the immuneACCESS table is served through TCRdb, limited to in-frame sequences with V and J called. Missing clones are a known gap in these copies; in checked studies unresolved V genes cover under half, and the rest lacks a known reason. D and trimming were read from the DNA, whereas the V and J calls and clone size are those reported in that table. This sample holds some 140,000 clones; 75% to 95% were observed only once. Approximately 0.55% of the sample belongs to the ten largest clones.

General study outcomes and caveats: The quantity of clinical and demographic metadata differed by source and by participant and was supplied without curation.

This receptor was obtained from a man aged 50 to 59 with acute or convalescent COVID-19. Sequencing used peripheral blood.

The CDR3 loop reads CASRGLSGDYRTEQFF. The DNA sequence is as follows: TGTGCCAGTAGGGGGCTGAGCGGGGACTACAGAACTGAGCAGTTCTTC. The V and J genes are TRBV19 and TRBJ2-1; the central 7 bases match TRBD2. CDR1 and CDR2, per the germline V gene (reference sequence), are LNHDA and SQIVND. After removal of 6 bases from V and 9 bases from J, the junction retains 17 bases not matched to a gene. Including the terminal cysteine and phenylalanine, the CDR3 comprises 16 residues. Only the CDR3 part of the read is kept: 48 bases, read in frame from the first base.